This is a list of T cell receptor beta chains from one sample in a study of T cells in Graves' hyperthyroidism and ophthalmopathy. One entry per CDR3 protein, called by TCRdb with MiXCR from the multiplex PCR reads. The sample records fewer than 900,000 distinct CDR3 sequences, roughly 17% being singletons. The sample consisted of blood. The receptors were sampled from a young man with Graves' hyperthyroidism. Each CDR3 is given with its conserved first and last residue. The D gene is left open where the match is weak. Not every row has a clone size; where given, it reads once, few, many or a size class.

>many|.|TRBV28|TRBJ1-2|14
TGTGCCAGCAGTTTAGGCGGGCCTAACTATGGCTACACCTTC
CASSLGGPNYGYTF
>.|.|TRBV7-6|TRBJ2-1|17
TGTGGCAGCCCCTCCGAGGGCCGGACCGCAATTTACAATGAGCAGTTCTTC
CGSPSEGRTAIYNEQFF
>many|.|TRBV7-2|TRBJ2-1|14
TGTGCCAGCAGCTTAGGAGGGCCGGGGAATGAGCAGTTCTTC
CASSLGGPGNEQFF
>.|TRBD1|TRBV28|TRBJ2-7|14
TGTGCCAGCAGGACAGGGTCAAATTTCAACGAGCAGTACTTC
CASRTGSNFNEQYF
>many|TRBD2|TRBV28|TRBJ2-5|15
TGTGCCAGCAGAGGGACTAGCGGGAGGGCAGAGACCCAGTACTTC
CASRGTSGRAETQYF
>many|.|TRBV9|TRBJ2-3|13
TGTGCCAGCAGCGTTCTAAGCACAGATACGCAGTATTTT
CASSVLSTDTQYF
>many|.|TRBV28|TRBJ2-7|13
TGTGCCAGCAGTTTAGTGAGCTCCTACGAGCAGTACTTC
CASSLVSSYEQYF
>.|.|TRBV24-1|TRBJ2-3|15
TGTGCCACCAGTGATTCGGCAGGGAGCACAGATACGCAGTATTTT
CATSDSAGSTDTQYF
>few|.|TRBV7-2|TRBJ2-1|13
TGTGCCAGCAGCTTATTCGCCGACAATGAGCAGTTCTTC
CASSLFADNEQFF
>.|TRBD2|TRBV12-3/TRBV12-4|TRBJ2-2|16
TGTGCCAGCAGGTTGGGACTAGCGGGAGTGTACGGGGAGCTGTTTTTT
CASRLGLAGVYGELFF
>once|TRBD1|TRBV19|TRBJ1-2|13
TGTGCCAGTAGGGACAGGGATCCCTATGGCTACACCTTC
CASRDRDPYGYTF
>.|.|TRBV10-3|TRBJ2-7|13
TGTGCCATCAGTGAGGTGGGAACCTACGAGCAGTACTTC
CAISEVGTYEQYF
>.|.|TRBV12-5|TRBJ2-6|14
TGTGCTAGTGGTTTCAGGGCTGGGGCCAACGTCCTGACTTTC
CASGFRAGANVLTF
>.|.|TRBV4-2|TRBJ2-2|15
TGTGCCAGCAGCCAAGGGTATCTCAGGGCCGGGGAGCTGTTTTTT
CASSQGYLRAGELFF
>.|.|TRBV9|TRBJ2-2|14
TGTGCCAGCAGCGTAGTCTCGGACACCGGGGAGCTGTTTTTT
CASSVVSDTGELFF
>few|TRBD2|TRBV3-1|TRBJ2-1|16
TGTGCCAGCAGCCAAGAGCGACTAGCGGGAGGGAGTGAGCAGTTCTTC
CASSQERLAGGSEQFF
>many|.|TRBV30|TRBJ2-5|11
TGTGCCTGGAGCCGGCAAGAGACCCAGTACTTC
CAWSRQETQYF
>.|.|TRBV18|TRBJ2-1|16
TGTGCCAGCACACGCGAGACTCGGACCTCCTACAATGAGCAGTTCTTC
CASTRETRTSYNEQFF
>many|TRBD2|TRBV3-1|TRBJ2-2|15
TGTGCCAGCAGTCTCTTTTTAGCGGGAACCGGGGAGCTGTTTTTT
CASSLFLAGTGELFF
>.|TRBD2|TRBV10-2|TRBJ2-1|15
TGCGCCAGCACCCATCTAGCGGGAAAGTACAATGAGCAGTTCTTC
CASTHLAGKYNEQFF
>.|TRBD1|TRBV28|TRBJ1-5|15
TGTGCCAGCAGTTTACATACAGGGGGCAGTCAGCCCCAGCATTTT
CASSLHTGGSQPQHF
>many|.|TRBV7-9|TRBJ2-3|12
TGTGCCAGCAGCTGGGACACAGATACGCAGTATTTT
CASSWDTDTQYF
>few|TRBD2|TRBV7-9|TRBJ2-1|13
TGTGCCAGCCAGGGACTAGGCTTCTATGAGCAGTTCTTC
CASQGLGFYEQFF
>many|TRBD1|TRBV7-2|TRBJ2-1|15
TGTGCCAGCAGCTTAGACAGGGGGCTGAACAATGAGCAGTTCTTC
CASSLDRGLNNEQFF
>many|TRBD2|TRBV20-1|TRBJ2-7|15
TGCAGTGCTAGGGATCCAGCGGGAGGATCCTACGAGCAGTACTTC
CSARDPAGGSYEQYF
>.|.|TRBV19|TRBJ2-7|14
TGTGCCAGTAGTTATAGCCAGGGGGGCTACGAGCAGTACTTC
CASSYSQGGYEQYF
>many|TRBD2|TRBV3-1|TRBJ2-1|18
TGTGCCAGCAGCCAAGCGCGGACTAGCGGGAGCTTGTACAATGAGCAGTTCTTC
CASSQARTSGSLYNEQFF
>few|TRBD2|TRBV20-1|TRBJ2-1|15
TGCAGTGCTAATCCTAAGCGGGAGGGATACAATGAGCAGTTCTTC
CSANPKREGYNEQFF
>many|.|TRBV2|TRBJ2-2|12
TGTGCCAGCAGGGGCGAGGCCGGGGAGCTGTTTTTT
CASRGEAGELFF
>.|.|TRBV20-1|TRBJ2-2|15
TGCAGTGCTAGAGCCGGGACAAAAATCACCGGGGAGCTGTTTTTT
CSARAGTKITGELFF
>few|TRBD1|TRBV4-2|TRBJ1-5|15
TGTGCCAGCAGCCAAGCGACAGGGGGCAATCAGCCCCAGCATTTT
CASSQATGGNQPQHF
>many|.|TRBV27|TRBJ1-1|14
TGTGCCAGCAGCTTGAGGGAGGGTGGCACTGAAGCTTTCTTT
CASSLREGGTEAFF
>.|.|TRBV7-9|TRBJ1-2|12
TGTGCCAGCAGCCATCCATACTATGGCTACACCTTC
CASSHPYYGYTF
>many|.|TRBV6-1|TRBJ2-6|16
TGTGCCAGCAGTGAAGCGAGCGGTTCTGGGGCCAACGTCCTGACTTTC
CASSEASGSGANVLTF
>few|.|TRBV9|TRBJ2-7|15
TGTGCCAGCAGCGTAGAGGCAGGGGAGGGCTACGAGCAGTACTTC
CASSVEAGEGYEQYF
>few|.|TRBV20-1|TRBJ2-7|12
TGCAGTGGTTATAACAGGGAGTACGAGCAGTACTTC
CSGYNREYEQYF
>.|.|TRBV3-1|TRBJ2-4|15
TGTGCCAGCAGCCAAGGGAACGTAGCCAAAAACATTCAGTACTTC
CASSQGNVAKNIQYF
>few|.|TRBV20-1|TRBJ2-1|14
TGCAGCGCCCTAACCACTAACCCGGGCAATGAGCAGTTCTTC
CSALTTNPGNEQFF
>.|.|TRBV10-2|TRBJ2-7|14
TGCGCCAGCAGTGGGACTCCGCACCCCTACGAGCAGTACTTC
CASSGTPHPYEQYF
>many|TRBD2|TRBV6-2/TRBV6-3|TRBJ2-7|17
TGTGCCAGCAGTTCAACTAGCGGGAGTCGGTGGGCCTACGAGCAGTACTTC
CASSSTSGSRWAYEQYF
>.|TRBD1|TRBV3-1|TRBJ2-1|16
TGTGCCAGCAGCGAGTCGGGACAGGGGACCTTAGGGGAGCAGTTCTTC
CASSESGQGTLGEQFF
>many|TRBD2|TRBV28|TRBJ2-7|17
TGTGCCAGCAGTTTAACCCGCGATAGCGGGAGCTCCTACGAGCAGTACTTC
CASSLTRDSGSSYEQYF
>.|TRBD2|TRBV12-3/TRBV12-4|TRBJ2-1|17
TGTGCCAGCAGTTTAGACGGGAGGCGGGAGTTAGACGATGAGCAGTTCTTC
CASSLDGRRELDDEQFF
>many|.|TRBV18|TRBJ2-5|14
TGTGCCAGCTCACCACCGAGCCCTCAAGAGACCCAGTACTTC
CASSPPSPQETQYF
>many|.|TRBV12-3/TRBV12-4|TRBJ2-2|12
TGTGCCAGCACCCGGCAGGCCGGGGAGCTGTTTTTT
CASTRQAGELFF
>many|TRBD2|TRBV13|TRBJ2-1|19
TGTGCCAGCAGCCCCGGGACTAGCGGGAGATTCCCACTGTACAATGAGCAGTTCTTC
CASSPGTSGRFPLYNEQFF